Presented here are 8 T cell receptor beta chains from one specimen sequenced in a study of blood T cell repertoires in COVID-19. Assay: immunoSEQ multiplex PCR; the TCRdb copy retains only in-frame clones and omits some. The sample has about 83,000 clones, roughly 88% seen once. The sequencing input was peripheral blood. These TCRs come from a human donor in a cohort sampled during active COVID-19.

The chain's CDR3 is CAWRTTGSGDTQYF. As DNA, the CDR3 is TGTGCCTGGCGAACGACAGGGTCCGGAGATACGCAGTATTTT. The genes are TRBV30 and TRBJ2-3; 7 bases line up with TRBD1. Trimming at V came to 5 bases and at J to 5 bases, leaving 10 bases not matched to a gene. Per the germline V gene, CDR1 is GTSNPN and CDR2 is SVGIG (reference sequence). The CDR3 covers 14 residues.

This clone was seen once. V and J are TRBV4-3 and TRBJ1-1; D may be TRBD1 (5 bases). Looked up from germline, CDR1 is LGHNA and CDR2 is YSLEER. The germline V and J ends were trimmed by 0 bases and 2 bases, with 13 bases remaining between them. The CDR3 length is 16 residues. In DNA, the CDR3 is TGCGCCAGCAGCCAAGATCTGACAGAGCTAAACACTGAAGCTTTCTTT. It yields the protein CASSQDLTELNTEAFF.

The chain couples TRBV7-3 to TRBJ2-1; D unresolved. V was shortened by 1 base and J by 8 bases, with 9 bases between the two germline ends. The CDR3 consists of 13 residues. Germline V gene lookup returns CDR1 SGHTA and CDR2 FQGTGA. The CDR3 region is CASSLSIVDEQFF. The CDR3 DNA sequence: TGTGCCAGCAGCTTAAGTATCGTCGATGAGCAGTTCTTC. Combining the CDR3 with reference TRBV7-3 and TRBJ2-1 gives the whole variable domain GAGVSQTPSNKVTEKGKYVELRCDPISGHTALYWYRQSLGQGPEFLIYFQGTGAADDSGLPNDRFFAVRPEGSVSTLKIQRTERGDSAVYLCASSLSIVDEQFFGPGTRLTVL.

This clone has only a few counts. The chain links TRBV7-2 to TRBJ2-1; 8 nucleotides agree with TRBD2. This CDR3 has 15 residues. Germline V lookup: CDR1 SGHTA, CDR2 FQGNSA. V shed 1 base, J shed 6 bases, and the junction held 5 bases outside the gene matches. CDR3 amino acids: CASSLGTGLVNEQFF. The CDR3 DNA sequence: TGTGCCAGCAGCTTAGGCACGGGACTAGTCAATGAGCAGTTCTTC.

V and J are TRBV7-3 and TRBJ1-6; 9 positions agree with TRBD1. The CDR3 spans 15 residues. Germline V gives CDR1 SGHTA, CDR2 FQGTGA. Trimming at V came to 5 bases and at J to 8 bases, leaving 7 bases not matched to a gene. The CDR3 here is CASSPNRGPDSPLHF. CDR3 DNA sequence: TGTGCCAGCAGCCCTAACAGGGGGCCGGATTCACCCCTCCACTTT. Complete variable domain (other parts from reference TRBV7-3 and TRBJ1-6): GAGVSQTPSNKVTEKGKYVELRCDPISGHTALYWYRQSLGQGPEFLIYFQGTGAADDSGLPNDRFFAVRPEGSVSTLKIQRTERGDSAVYLCASSPNRGPDSPLHFGNGTRLTVT.

This rearrangement joins TRBV30 to TRBJ1-2; a possible D gene is TRBD1 (5 bases). The CDR3 loop spans 10 amino acids. The ends were cut back, 5 bases at V and 7 bases at J, with 8 bases in the middle. Germline assignment: CDR1 GTSNPN and CDR2 SVGIG (reference sequence). Here the CDR3 DNA reads TGTGCCTGGGGGCAGGGTGGCTACACCTTC. Its translation is CAWGQGGYTF.

The gene calls are TRBV9 and TRBJ2-7, with 7 bases fitting TRBD1. The CDR3 loop spans 14 amino acids. The trim removed 4 bases at V and 6 bases at J, leaving 10 bases unmatched. Germline V CDR1 and CDR2: SGDLS, YYNGEE. CDR3 sequence reads: CASSPQTGPGEQYF. The CDR3 region has the DNA TGTGCCAGCAGCCCCCAGACAGGGCCGGGCGAGCAGTACTTC.

This clone was detected a few times. The J gene is TRBJ2-1, the V gene TRBV12-5; D unclear. The V and J ends lost 5 bases and 5 bases respectively, with 10 bases between them. Per germline, CDR1 LGHNT and CDR2 FRNRAP. There are 13 residues in the CDR3. Here the CDR3 DNA reads TGTGCTAGTGGTGCACTACGACACAATGAGCAGTTCTTC. Its translation: CASGALRHNEQFF.